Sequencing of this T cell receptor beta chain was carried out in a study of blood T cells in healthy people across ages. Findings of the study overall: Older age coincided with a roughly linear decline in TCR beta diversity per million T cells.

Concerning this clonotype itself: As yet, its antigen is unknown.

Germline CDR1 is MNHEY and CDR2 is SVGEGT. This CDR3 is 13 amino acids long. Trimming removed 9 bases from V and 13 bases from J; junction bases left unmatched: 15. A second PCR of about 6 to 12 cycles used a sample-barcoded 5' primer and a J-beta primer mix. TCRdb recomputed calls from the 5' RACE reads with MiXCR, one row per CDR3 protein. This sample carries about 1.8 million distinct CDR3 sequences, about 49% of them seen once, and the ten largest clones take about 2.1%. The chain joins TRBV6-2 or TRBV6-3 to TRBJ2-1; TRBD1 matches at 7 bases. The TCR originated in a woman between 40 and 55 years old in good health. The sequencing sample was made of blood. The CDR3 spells CASKISSTGIQFF. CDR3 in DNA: TGTGCCAGTAAGATAAGCTCGACAGGGATTCAGTTCTTC.